This is a list of T cell receptor beta chains from one sample in a study of blood T cell repertoires in COVID-19. Assay: immunoSEQ multiplex PCR; the TCRdb copy retains only in-frame clones and omits some. The data show 200,000 to 250,000 clones, approximately 90% seen once. The sequenced sample was peripheral blood. The receptors here all came from a man aged 30-40 years with COVID-19, enrolled during active disease. Both conserved end residues are part of each CDR3. D genes are given only for firm matches. Clone size is not always given. Where it is, it says once, few, many or a class for expanded clones.

>NA|NA|TRBJ1-6|TRBV11-2|12
CASSLDRSTLHF
TGTGCCAGCAGCTTAGACAGGTCCACCCTCCACTTT
>TRBD1|NA|TRBJ2-7|TRBV2|13
CASIRDRGYEQYF
TGTGCCAGCATAAGAGACAGGGGCTACGAGCAGTACTTC
>NA|NA|TRBJ1-1|TRBV6-1|16
CASSEAIWGMNTEAFF
TGTGCCAGCAGTGAAGCGATATGGGGCATGAACACTGAAGCTTTCTTT
>NA|NA|TRBJ2-1|TRBV20-1|12
CSASSGPNEQFF
TGCAGTGCTAGTTCTGGCCCAAATGAGCAGTTCTTC
>NA|NA|TRBJ1-4|TRBV5-1|14
CASSLSQNNEKLFF
TGCGCCAGCAGCTTGTCCCAGAATAATGAAAAACTGTTTTTT
>TRBD1|NA|TRBJ1-2|TRBV2|13
CASSEGTEYGYTF
TGTGCCAGCAGTGAGGGGACAGAATATGGCTACACCTTC
>TRBD1|once|TRBJ1-5|TRBV7-2|15
CASSPGQLSNQPQHF
TGTGCCAGCAGCCCGGGACAGCTAAGCAATCAGCCCCAGCATTTT
>NA|NA|TRBJ1-2|TRBV28|14
CASSGGGGSRGYTF
TGTGCCAGCAGTGGGGGAGGAGGGTCTAGGGGCTACACCTTC
>TRBD1|NA|TRBJ1-2|TRBV9|14
CASSGRQGNYGYTF
TGTGCCAGCAGCGGGAGACAGGGCAACTATGGCTACACCTTC
>NA|NA|TRBJ2-7|TRBV27|17
CASSTQGLGALTYEQYF
TGTGCCAGCAGTACACAGGGCCTTGGGGCCTTAACCTACGAGCAGTACTTC